The clone carrying this T cell receptor (beta chain) showed up just a few times. Antigen: not known. This sample is drawn from a study of CD8 T cells in ankylosing spondylitis. This CDR3 contains 11 residues. The ends were cut back, 2 bases at V and 9 bases at J, with 5 bases in the middle. TCRdb reanalysed the 5' RACE reads using MiXCR and keeps one entry per CDR3 protein. The sample gives 20,000 to 30,000 distinct CDR3 sequences, over 10% of which show up once; about 32% is in the top ten. Findings and limits, study-wide: Earlier authors reported some of these motif variants in reactive arthritis synovial fluid and blood.

The receptor was derived from a male donor with ankylosing spondylitis or in good health (not recorded which). This chain links TRBV12-3 or TRBV12-4 with TRBJ2-1; D is unresolved. The sample taken for sequencing was blood. Here the CDR3 reads CASSLSAEQFF. The CDR3 DNA sequence: TGTGCCAGCAGTTTATCGGCTGAGCAGTTCTTC.